These 27 T cell receptor beta chains came from one sample sequenced in a study of T cells after posttransplantation cyclophosphamide. Clones were sequenced by immunoSEQ multiplex PCR, and TCRdb holds only the in-frame ones, with some missing. This sample has some 53,000 clones, with just over 85% found just once. Specimen: PBMCs. The source is a man younger than 40 with a blood cancer, CMV-positive, and with a related stem cell donor.

CDR3 loop: CASSELQDRGNIQYF. The DNA for the CDR3 is TGTGCCAGCAGTGAGTTACAAGACAGGGGAAACATTCAGTACTTC. This rearrangement joins TRBV25-1 to TRBJ2-4; 8 bases align to TRBD1. The length of the CDR3 is 15 residues. CDR1 is MGHDK and CDR2 is SYGVNS in the germline V gene. V dropped 3 bases and J dropped 6; count of bases not matched to a gene: 7.

V gene TRBV4-3 combines with J gene TRBJ2-5, with 7 positions matching TRBD2. The CDR3 is 17 residues long. The V gene end was trimmed by 3 bases and the J gene end by 5 bases; junction bases not matched to a gene: 15. Germline CDR1 is LGHNA and CDR2 is YSLEER. Here the CDR3 reads CASSHMLNPKLAETQYF. DNA for the CDR3: TGCGCCAGCAGCCATATGTTGAACCCAAAACTAGCGGAGACCCAGTACTTC.

The chain recombines TRBV4-2 with TRBJ2-5; TRBD2 matches at 8 bases. Germline V gene sequence: CDR1 LGHNA, CDR2 YNFKEQ. Germline trimming cut 1 base from V and 4 bases from J; bases unmatched to any gene: 5. The CDR3 is 15 residues long. The CDR3 DNA sequence: TGTGCCAGCAGCCAAGGCGGGCTAGCGGGAGAGACCCAGTACTTC. It encodes CASSQGGLAGETQYF.

In this sample, this clone turned up once. The gene calls are TRBV7-9 and TRBJ2-3; 7 positions agree with TRBD1. CDR3 length: 14 amino acids. Germline V lookup: CDR1 SEHNR, CDR2 FQNEAQ (reference sequence). In DNA, the CDR3 is TGTGCTATCCAGGGGGTGCCAGTCACAGATACGCAGTATTTT. This codes for CAIQGVPVTDTQYF.

The V gene is TRBV5-1, the J gene TRBJ2-2; D ambiguous. Germline CDR1 SGHRS, CDR2 YFSETQ. CDR3 length: 15 residues. V was pared by 2 bases and J by 6 bases, with 14 bases between. The CDR3: CASSFEGKESGELFF. The DNA of the CDR3 is TGCGCCAGCAGCTTTGAAGGAAAGGAGTCCGGGGAGCTGTTTTTT.

This sequence joins TRBV6-5 and TRBJ2-1, with D unresolved. The CDR3 is 12 residues long. Trimming shortened V by 6 bases and J by 5 bases, and 8 bases separated the two germline ends. CDR1 is MNHEY and CDR2 is SVGAGI in the germline V gene. The CDR3 protein is CASSSRHNEQFF. The CDR3 bases are TGTGCCAGCAGCTCGAGGCACAATGAGCAGTTCTTC.

The J gene is TRBJ2-2, the V gene TRBV5-1, with 8 bases aligning to TRBD1. Germline V lookup: CDR1 SGHRS, CDR2 YFSETQ. Trimming at V came to 4 bases and at J to 6 bases, leaving 11 bases not matched to a gene. The CDR3 consists of 16 residues. The CDR3 nucleotides read TGCGCCAGCAGCCTACGGACAGGGAAGCCTGCCGGGGAGCTGTTTTTT. Translating gives CASSLRTGKPAGELFF. Complete variable domain (other parts from reference TRBV5-1 and TRBJ2-2): KAGVTQTPRYLIKTRGQQVTLSCSPISGHRSVSWYQQTPGQGLQFLFEYFSETQRNKGNFPGRFSGRQFSNSRSEMNVSTLELGDSALYLCASSLRTGKPAGELFFGEGSRLTVL.

This chain joins TRBV5-1 and TRBJ2-5, with a possible D match to TRBD2 (6 bases). The J call is doubtful: the DNA matches TRBJ2-7 better. The CDR3 has 15 residues. Germline V gene lookup returns CDR1 SGHRS and CDR2 YFSETQ. CDR3 DNA sequence: TGCGCCAGCAAAAAGGGTGCGGGGCCCCCCTACGAGCAGTACTTC. Amino acid sequence: CASKKGAGPPYEQYF.

This sequence joins TRBV30 and TRBJ2-3, with TRBD2 matching 9 bases. The ends lost 3 bases at V and 5 bases at J; junction bases unmatched: 3. The germline V gene encodes CDR1 GTSNPN and CDR2 SVGIG (reference sequence). The CDR3 contains 13 residues. The CDR3 nucleotides are TGTGCCTGGAGGGCGGGGGGGTTAGATACGCAGTATTTT. Amino acids: CAWRAGGLDTQYF.

The J gene is TRBJ2-7, the V gene TRBV9; 10 bases map to TRBD2. CDR3 length equals 20 residues. V gave up 4 bases and J gave up 3 bases; unmatched junction bases: 22. The V gene's germline CDR1 is SGDLS and CDR2 YYNGEE. The CDR3 reads CASSSGPRSSGSGRVYEQYF. Written as DNA, the CDR3 is TGTGCCAGCAGCAGCGGCCCAAGATCTAGCGGGAGTGGCCGGGTCTACGAGCAGTACTTC.

V gene TRBV19 combines with J gene TRBJ1-2, with D maybe TRBD1 (5 bases). V was shortened by 3 bases and J by 4 bases, with 15 bases between the two germline ends. The CDR3 loop spans 15 amino acids. Germline V gene lookup returns CDR1 LNHDA and CDR2 SQIVND (reference sequence). In DNA form, the CDR3 reads TGTGCCAGTAGTATGACAGCCTCTAGACCCTATGGCTACACCTTC. This encodes CASSMTASRPYGYTF.

V usage is TRBV18 and J usage is TRBJ1-1; weak D call: TRBD1 (5 bases). V lost 3 bases, J lost 0 bases, and 14 bases lay in between. Per germline, CDR1 KGHSH and CDR2 LQKENI. The CDR3 extends over 16 amino acids. CDR3 protein: CASSPSMGRMNTEAFF. The CDR3 region has the DNA TGTGCCAGCTCACCTTCCATGGGGCGCATGAACACTGAAGCTTTCTTT.

V usage is TRBV7-2 and J usage is TRBJ2-3; 12 bases match TRBD2. Germline V CDR1 and CDR2: SGHTA, FQGNSA. This CDR3 has 16 residues. V shed 4 bases, J shed 6 bases, and the junction held 8 bases outside the gene matches. CDR3 in amino acids: CASSSSGTSGFDTQYF. The CDR3 bases are TGTGCCAGCAGCTCTTCCGGGACTAGCGGGTTTGATACGCAGTATTTT. Drawing the rest from reference TRBV7-2 and TRBJ2-3, the complete variable domain is GAGVSQSPSNKVTEKGKDVELRCDPISGHTALYWYRQSLGQGLEFLIYFQGNSAPDKSGLPSDRFSAERTGGSVSTLTIQRTQQEDSAVYLCASSSSGTSGFDTQYFGPGTRLTVL.

This chain connects TRBV23-1 to TRBJ1-3; no firm D call. TRBV23-1 is an ORF, and what it does is uncertain. V lost 2 bases, J lost 13 bases, and 15 bases lay in between. The CDR3 covers 13 residues. The chain's CDR3 is CASSQPLSGEIYF. Here the CDR3 DNA reads TGCGCCAGCAGTCAACCCCTATCCGGGGAGATATATTTT.

V is TRBV1 and J is TRBJ2-7; the DNA was not compared with TRBD1, the D call given in the table. TRBV1 is a pseudogene. This CDR3 region has 17 residues. The CDR3 region is CTSSQDQVWTSVYEQYF. Here the CDR3 DNA reads TGCACCAGCAGCCAAGATCAGGTTTGGACATCAGTCTACGAGCAGTACTTC.

The V gene is TRBV7-6, the J gene TRBJ2-7; no clear D gene. The CDR3 is made up of 15 amino acids. The V gene's germline CDR1 is SGHVS and CDR2 FNYEAQ. With 1 base removed from V and 2 bases from J, the gap between germline ends came to 12 bases. The CDR3 region has the DNA TGTGCCAGCAGCTTAGGCTTCGCGCATACCTACGAGCAGTACTTC. This encodes CASSLGFAHTYEQYF.

The V and J genes are TRBV18 and TRBJ1-4; a possible D gene is TRBD1 (6 bases). The CDR3 consists of 14 residues. Trimming cost V 7 bases and J 8 bases, with 17 bases left between them. Germline V gives CDR1 KGHSH, CDR2 LQKENI. DNA of the CDR3: TGTGCCAGCTATTCGACAGGACAAGGGGAAAAACTGTTTTTT. This codes for CASYSTGQGEKLFF.

The chain employs TRBV5-1 and TRBJ2-3; D is possibly TRBD2 (6 bases). This CDR3 has 14 amino acids. V lost 2 bases and J lost 8, with 15 bases in between. Germline V gene lookup returns CDR1 SGHRS and CDR2 YFSETQ. As DNA, the CDR3 is TGCGCCAGCAGCTTACGGGACTCGACGACTACGCAGTATTTT. Its protein product is CASSLRDSTTTQYF.

The genes are TRBV7-6 and TRBJ2-7; the match to TRBD2 covers 10 bases. CDR3 size: 16 residues. Losses at the gene ends were 0 bases for V and 6 bases for J; bases not matched to a gene: 8. Germline-derived CDR1 and CDR2 are SGHVS and FNYEAQ. The CDR3 DNA sequence: TGTGCCAGCAGCTTAGCCCCGCTAGCGGGAGCACTCGAGCAGTACTTC. Its protein product is CASSLAPLAGALEQYF.

This clone was seen more than once but under ten times. The chain links TRBV19 to TRBJ1-5; the D gene is possibly TRBD1 (6 bases). V was trimmed by 3 bases and J by 0 bases, leaving 12 bases between them. Germline V CDR1 and CDR2: LNHDA, SQIVND (reference sequence). CDR3 length: 16 residues. The CDR3 sequence is CASSIVGQYSNQPQHF. The CDR3 nucleotides read TGTGCCAGTAGTATCGTAGGACAGTATAGCAATCAGCCCCAGCATTTT.

The chain couples TRBV5-6 to TRBJ2-3; 8 bases align to TRBD2. V gave up 2 bases and J gave up 4 bases; unmatched junction bases: 6. Germline lookup yields CDR1 SGHDT and CDR2 YYEEEE. This CDR3 contains 15 residues. CDR3 in amino acids: CASSLTSSGADTQYF. The CDR3 DNA reads TGTGCCAGCAGCTTAACCAGTAGCGGGGCAGATACGCAGTATTTT. The full variable domain, completed using reference TRBV5-6 and TRBJ2-3, is DAGVTQSPTHLIKTRGQQVTLRCSPKSGHDTVSWYQQALGQGPQFIFQYYEEEERQRGNFPDRFSGHQFPNYSSELNVNALLLGDSALYLCASSLTSSGADTQYFGPGTRLTVL.

This chain uses TRBV6-5 with TRBJ2-7; the match to TRBD2 covers 7 bases. V lost 0 bases and J lost 1; bases outside the gene matches: 6. The CDR3 consists of 16 residues. Germline V lookup: CDR1 MNHEY, CDR2 SVGAGI. The CDR3 sequence is CASSYSVAGSSYEQYF. The CDR3 nucleotides read TGTGCCAGCAGTTACTCGGTAGCGGGTTCTTCCTACGAGCAGTACTTC.

V and J are TRBV7-9 and TRBJ2-7, with D hard to call. The CDR3 is made up of 14 amino acids. Germline CDR1 reads SEHNR; CDR2 reads FQNEAQ (reference sequence). V was cut by 5 bases and J by 3 bases, with 14 bases left in between. CDR3 protein: CASSHLVLGYEQYF. CDR3 bases: TGTGCCAGCAGCCATCTAGTCTTGGGCTACGAGCAGTACTTC.

J is TRBJ1-1 and V is TRBV18; TRBD1 matches 7 bases. The V segment lost 3 bases and the J segment 3 bases; nucleotides outside the gene matches: 10. Germline V lookup: CDR1 KGHSH, CDR2 LQKENI. The CDR3 runs to 16 residues. CDR3 protein: CASSPRQGSVDTEAFF. The CDR3 coding sequence is TGTGCCAGCTCACCCCGACAGGGCTCCGTCGACACTGAAGCTTTCTTT. Combining the CDR3 with reference TRBV18 and TRBJ1-1 gives the whole variable domain NAGVMQNPRHLVRRRGQEARLRCSPMKGHSHVYWYRQLPEEGLKFMVYLQKENIIDESGMPKERFSAEFPKEGPSILRIQQVVRGDSAAYFCASSPRQGSVDTEAFFGQGTRLTVV.

The J gene is TRBJ2-7, the V gene TRBV6-5; TRBD1 might be the D (5 bases). In germline, CDR1 is MNHEY, CDR2 SVGAGI. Trimming removed 2 bases from V and 3 bases from J, with 11 bases in between. This CDR3 has 14 residues. The CDR3 DNA follows: TGTGCCAGCAGTTACGCGAGTGACAGCTACGAGCAGTACTTC. This sequence encodes CASSYASDSYEQYF.

This clone has more than one count but fewer than ten. The chain uses TRBV2 and TRBJ1-1, with TRBD1 identical over 9 bases. Germline V lookup: CDR1 SNHLY, CDR2 FYNNEI. This CDR3 has 15 residues. V lost 6 bases and J lost 6; bases outside the gene matches: 11. The chain's CDR3 is CASRREGQGNAEAFF. The DNA for the CDR3 is TGTGCCAGCAGGAGAGAGGGACAGGGAAACGCTGAAGCTTTCTTT.

In DNA form, the CDR3 reads TGTGCCAGCAGCCCCCAAGGACTAGCGGGAGAATACAATGAGCAGTTCTTC. It translates to CASSPQGLAGEYNEQFF. The chain uses TRBV9 and TRBJ2-1; TRBD2 agrees at 13 bases. The V and J ends lost 4 bases and 4 bases, in that order; junction bases with no gene match: 8. CDR3 size: 17 residues. Germline CDR1 and CDR2: SGDLS and YYNGEE.